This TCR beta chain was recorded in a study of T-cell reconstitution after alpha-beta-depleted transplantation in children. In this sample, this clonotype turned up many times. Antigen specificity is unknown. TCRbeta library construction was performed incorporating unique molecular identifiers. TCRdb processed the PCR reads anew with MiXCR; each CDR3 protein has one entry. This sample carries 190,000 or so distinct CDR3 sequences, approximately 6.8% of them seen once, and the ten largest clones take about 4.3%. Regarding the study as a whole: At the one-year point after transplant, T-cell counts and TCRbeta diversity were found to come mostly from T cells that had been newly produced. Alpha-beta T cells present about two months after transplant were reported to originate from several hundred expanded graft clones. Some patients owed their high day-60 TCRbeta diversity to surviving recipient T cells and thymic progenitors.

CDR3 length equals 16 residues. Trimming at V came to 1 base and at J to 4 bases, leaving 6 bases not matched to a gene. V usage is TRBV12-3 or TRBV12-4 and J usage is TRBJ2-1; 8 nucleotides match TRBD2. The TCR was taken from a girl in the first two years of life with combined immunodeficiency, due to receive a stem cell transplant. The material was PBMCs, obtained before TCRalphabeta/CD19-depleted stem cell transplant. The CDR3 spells CASSLEPGLVYNEQFF. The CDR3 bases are TGTGCCAGCAGTTTAGAACCGGGACTAGTGTACAATGAGCAGTTCTTC.